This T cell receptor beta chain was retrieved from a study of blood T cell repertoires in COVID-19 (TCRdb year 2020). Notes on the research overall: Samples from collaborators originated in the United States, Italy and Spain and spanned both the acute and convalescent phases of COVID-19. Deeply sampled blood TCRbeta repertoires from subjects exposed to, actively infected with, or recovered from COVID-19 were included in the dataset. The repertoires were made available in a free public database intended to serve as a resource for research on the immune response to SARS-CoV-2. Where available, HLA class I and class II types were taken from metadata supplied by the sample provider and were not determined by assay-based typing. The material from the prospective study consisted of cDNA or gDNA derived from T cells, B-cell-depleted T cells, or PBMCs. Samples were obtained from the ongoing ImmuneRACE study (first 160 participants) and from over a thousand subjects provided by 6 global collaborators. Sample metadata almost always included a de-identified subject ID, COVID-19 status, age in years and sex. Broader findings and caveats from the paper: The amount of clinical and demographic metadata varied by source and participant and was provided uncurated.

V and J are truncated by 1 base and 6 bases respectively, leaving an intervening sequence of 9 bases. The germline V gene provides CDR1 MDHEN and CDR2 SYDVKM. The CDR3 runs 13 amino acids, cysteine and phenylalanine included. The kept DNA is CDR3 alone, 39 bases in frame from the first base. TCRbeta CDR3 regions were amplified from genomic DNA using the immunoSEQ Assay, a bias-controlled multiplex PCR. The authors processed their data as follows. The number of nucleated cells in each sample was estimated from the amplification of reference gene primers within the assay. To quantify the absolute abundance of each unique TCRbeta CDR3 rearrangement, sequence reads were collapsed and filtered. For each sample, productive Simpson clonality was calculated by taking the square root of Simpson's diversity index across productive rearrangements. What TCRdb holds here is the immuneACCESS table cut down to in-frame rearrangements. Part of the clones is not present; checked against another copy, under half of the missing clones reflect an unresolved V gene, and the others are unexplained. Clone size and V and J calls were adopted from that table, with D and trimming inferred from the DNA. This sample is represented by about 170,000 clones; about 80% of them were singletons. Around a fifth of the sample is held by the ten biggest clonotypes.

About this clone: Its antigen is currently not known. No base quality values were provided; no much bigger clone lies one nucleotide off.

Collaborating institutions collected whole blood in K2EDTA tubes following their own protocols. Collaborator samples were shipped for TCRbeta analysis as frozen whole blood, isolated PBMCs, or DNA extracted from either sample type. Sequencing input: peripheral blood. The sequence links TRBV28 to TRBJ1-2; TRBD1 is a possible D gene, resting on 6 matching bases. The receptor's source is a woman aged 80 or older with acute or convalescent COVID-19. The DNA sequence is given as TGTGCCAGCAGTTTATCAGGGGAGCATGGCTACACCTTC. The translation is CASSLSGEHGYTF.